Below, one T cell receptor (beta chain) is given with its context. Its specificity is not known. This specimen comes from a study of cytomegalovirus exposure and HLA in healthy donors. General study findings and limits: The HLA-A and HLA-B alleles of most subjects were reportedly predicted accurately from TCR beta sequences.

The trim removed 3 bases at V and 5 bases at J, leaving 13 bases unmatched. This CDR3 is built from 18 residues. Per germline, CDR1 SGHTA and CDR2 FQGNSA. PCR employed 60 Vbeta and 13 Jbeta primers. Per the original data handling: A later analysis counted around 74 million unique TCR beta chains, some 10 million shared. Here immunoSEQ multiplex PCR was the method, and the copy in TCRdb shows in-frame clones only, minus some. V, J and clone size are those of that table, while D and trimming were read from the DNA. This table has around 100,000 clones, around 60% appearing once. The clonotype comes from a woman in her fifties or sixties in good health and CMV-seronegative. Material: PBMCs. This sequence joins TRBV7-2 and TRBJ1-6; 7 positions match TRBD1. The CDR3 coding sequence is TGTGCCAGCAGCTTCCGGATTGGGCCCGGGACAGATAATTCACCCCTCCACTTT. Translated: CASSFRIGPGTDNSPLHF.